A single T cell receptor beta chain is shown here with its context. The antigen is undetermined. Trimming stripped 3 bases from V and 3 bases from J, with 15 bases between. The CDR3 loop spans 15 amino acids. The germline gives CDR1 SEHNR, CDR2 FQNEAQ (reference sequence). Assay: immunoSEQ multiplex PCR; the TCRdb copy retains only in-frame clones and omits some. This table has some 1 million clones, roughly 70% appearing once. This sample is drawn from a study of shared clonotypes between healthy human individuals. The study, taken as a whole, reports: The researchers took only blood, and tissue repertoires probably look different.

CD4+ cells were split into CD45RA+ naive and CD45RA-negative memory subsets. The chain has TRBV7-9 and TRBJ2-7; D is tentatively TRBD1 or TRBD2 (5 bases each). Sequenced input: memory CD4+ T cells sorted from blood. Subset defined: CD45RA-negative fraction. The receptor was isolated from a man aged 18 to 29 in good health. DNA for the CDR3: TGTGCCAGCAGCTTCATGGCAGCTGGGGGCTACGAGCAGTACTTC. Translating it yields CASSFMAAGGYEQYF.